Only a few counts were recorded for the clone carrying this T cell receptor beta chain. The antigen remains undetermined. The CDR3 has 17 amino acids. With 5 bases removed from V and 7 bases from J, the gap between germline ends came to 24 bases. The record originates from a study of T-cell memory formation after mild COVID-19. Study results and caveats: Contracting clones from day 15 to 85 showed balanced CD4/CD8; later expanders favored CD4+. Pre-infection memory harbored some responding clones, suggesting cross-reactive memory joined.

One entry per CDR3 protein, called by TCRdb with MiXCR from the 5' RACE reads. The data contain just under 50,000 distinct CDR3 sequences, around 12% of them singletons. This receptor was identified in a man in his late teens or twenties who had mild COVID-19 (a few samples of this study predate the infection). Cell type and time point are not known. This chain joins TRBV12-3 or TRBV12-4 and TRBJ2-1; perhaps TRBD2 as D (5 bases). Sample: PBMCs or a T cell subset sorted from them (not recorded which). The CDR3 DNA sequence: TGTGCCAGCAGTCCCAAGCGGCAAGCGGCGGACTCGAATGAGCAGTTCTTC. Translation: CASSPKRQAADSNEQFF.